This TCR beta chain was identified during a study of blood T cell repertoires in COVID-19. The V gene end was trimmed by 4 bases and the J gene end by 4 bases; junction bases not matched to a gene: 8. The CDR3 runs 15 residues. Germline V gives CDR1 SGHTS, CDR2 YDEGEE. In the authors' methods: Reference gene primer amplification gave estimated nucleated cell counts. Clones were read by immunoSEQ multiplex PCR, and TCRdb kept only the in-frame ones, dropping some. That table gives V, J and clone size, and the DNA gave D and trimming. This table holds about 380,000 clones, 88% found once. The clonotype was recovered from a woman between 18 and 29 years old who had recovered from COVID-19. The V gene is TRBV5-8, the J gene TRBJ2-1; 7 bases match TRBD2. Material: PBMCs or T cells enriched from blood (not recorded which). CDR3 coding DNA: TGTGCCAGCAGCCATATACCGGGGGGATACAATGAGCAGTTCTTC. It is translated as CASSHIPGGYNEQFF.